This T cell receptor (beta chain) originates from a study of identical twins. General study results and limits: Fewer insertions marked abundant cord blood beta clonotypes; young adult naive trended weakly, memory not at all. Weaker excess sharing between twins was seen in beta out-of-frame sequences.

The donors were all healthy and Caucasian. The CDR3 totals 15 residues. V dropped 7 bases and J dropped 3; count of bases not matched to a gene: 11. Germline assignment: CDR1 KGHSH and CDR2 LQKENI. TCRdb processed the 5' RACE reads anew with MiXCR; each CDR3 protein has one entry. The data show 450,000 to 600,000 distinct CDR3 sequences, 20% to 25% seen once. Concerning this clonotype: Its cognate antigen is unknown.

These data are also associated with another study on yellow fever vaccine responses in identical twins.

The chain employs TRBV18 and TRBJ2-7; 8 bases map to TRBD1. Sequencing input: CD4+ T cells sorted from blood. The clonotype comes from a woman between 18 and 30 years old in good health. The DNA for the CDR3 is TGTGCCAGCTTCCCGACAGGGGCAAAGGTCTACGAGCAGTACTTC. Protein sequence: CASFPTGAKVYEQYF.